These T cell receptor beta chains were read from a single sample in a study of beta chain features in type 1 diabetes. Repertoires were generated with immunoSEQ multiplex PCR, while TCRdb's copy carries only in-frame clones and drops some. The sample holds about half a million clones, approximately 31% seen once. Sequencing was done on a sample of naive CD4+ T cells from blood. These receptors were collected from a man younger than 35 in good health. CDR3s include the opening cysteine and the closing phenylalanine or tryptophan. The order of the fields is V gene, CDR3 protein.

V: TRBV4-3
CDR3: CASSQGASGRQDTQYF

V: TRBV19
CDR3: CATQIAGNVYEQFF

V: TRBV4-1
CDR3: CASSQPLGRYNEQFF

V: TRBV30
CDR3: CAWAQLGTDTQYF

V: TRBV4-2
CDR3: CASSQETGLSSGANVLTF

V: TRBV30
CDR3: CAWSGGGLGSSYNEQFF

V: TRBV30
CDR3: CASGTLYQETQYF

V: TRBV30
CDR3: CAWTVGRAGEKLFF

V: TRBV30
CDR3: CAWSVLGAYQETQYF

V: TRBV20-1
CDR3: CSARGTYEQYF

V: TRBV7-9
CDR3: CASSLVGGEQFF

V: TRBV10-3
CDR3: CAISSGRAETDTQYF

V: TRBV4-1
CDR3: CASSQGNGWSYEQFF

V: TRBV29-1
CDR3: CSVARQRDTQYF

V: TRBV7-2
CDR3: CASSFQTDFTGELFF

V: TRBV29-1
CDR3: CSVGENQPQHF

V: TRBV30
CDR3: CAWSGFYEQYF

V: TRBV4-2
CDR3: CASSQGDSLYEQYF

V: TRBV7-2
CDR3: CASSYQTSYEQYF

V: TRBV15
CDR3: CATSRDIGLAGGYYEQYF

V: TRBV30
CDR3: CAWGRRGLDYGYTF

V: TRBV18
CDR3: CASSPRRGETQYF

V: TRBV10-3
CDR3: CAISEFPVTDTEAFF

V: TRBV15
CDR3: CATSTRAARYNEQFF

V: TRBV7-9
CDR3: CASSLRTGTSTDTQYF

V: TRBV7-2
CDR3: CASSLEGPDTQYF

V: TRBV4-1
CDR3: CASSHLDRNIQYF

V: TRBV29-1
CDR3: CSVGREGRGELFF

V: TRBV7-3
CDR3: CASSLTGVSYNEQFF

V: TRBV7-9
CDR3: CASSLPAGVVDTQYF

V: TRBV30
CDR3: CAWSAVFWKYEQYF

V: TRBV21-1
CDR3: CASSKGAAVEQFF

V: TRBV30
CDR3: CAWSGAADNQPQHF

V: TRBV18
CDR3: CASSREGNTEAFF

V: TRBV7-9
CDR3: CATRRDREGVKLFF

V: TRBV6-5
CDR3: CASSYTTAPQETQYF

V: TRBV30
CDR3: CAWRPGRLAETTDTQYF

V: TRBV30
CDR3: CAWSVIWGNYGYTF

V: TRBV18
CDR3: CASSPARRGEKLFF

V: TRBV29-1
CDR3: CSVRLQGSVYEQYF

V: TRBV10-3
CDR3: CAISVVGINEQYF

V: TRBV4-3
CDR3: CASSQELASGIYEQYF

V: TRBV7-2
CDR3: CASSLALKASGSNEQFF

V: TRBV27
CDR3: CASSPRLNTEAFF

V: TRBV7-2
CDR3: CASSFYYEQYF